This T cell receptor (beta chain) comes out of a study of CD8+ T cells in alopecia areata. In the study overall: The duration of tofacitinib was 6 to 18 months, with 6 months off drug afterward.

Following RNA extraction, reverse transcription yielded cDNA that acted as the sequencing template. TCRdb's table, derived via immunoSEQ multiplex PCR, lists solely in-frame clones and lacks some. The sample has some 150,000 clones; about 50% are singletons. Regarding the study as a whole: It was lesional scalp, especially alopecia totalis/universalis, that showed higher clonality than normal scalp.

PBMC-derived CD4+ and CD8+ T cells were sorted. As for this clone: Its antigen is undetermined.

This sample comprised CD8+ T cells sorted from blood, obtained at week 0. This receptor was identified in a human donor with alopecia areata.

The CDR3 spells CASAGTGGQPQHF. CDR3 in DNA: TGTGCCAGCGCCGGGACCGGAGGGCAGCCCCAGCATTTT. The V and J genes are TRBV25-1 and TRBJ1-5; weak D call: TRBD1 (5 bases). Between the trimmed V and J ends, which lost 8 bases and 7 bases, there was a span of 15 bases. The germline V gene encodes CDR1 MGHDK and CDR2 SYGVNS. This CDR3 spans 13 amino acids.